The 2 T cell receptor beta chains below were found in one sample sequenced in a study of cytomegalovirus exposure and HLA in healthy donors. The primer mix had 60 Vbeta and 13 Jbeta primers. The method was immunoSEQ multiplex PCR; TCRdb's version includes in-frame clones alone and lacks a portion of them. This table lists about 130,000 clones. The source material was PBMCs. The receptors were gathered from a woman aged 60-70 years in good health and CMV-seronegative.

Concerning this clone itself: An end of the junction differs from the germline gene, which may be a read error. This rearrangement joins TRBV10-2 to TRBJ2-7; a weak D match, TRBD1 (6 bases). This CDR3 has 14 amino acids. Germline values: CDR1 WSHSY, CDR2 SAAADI. CDR3 coding DNA: TGCGCCAGCAGTGTACGGACAGAGTCCTACGAGCGGTACTTC. Its protein product is CASSVRTESYERYF.

V is TRBV18 and J is TRBJ2-1; 7 bases fit TRBD1. This CDR3 contains 16 residues. Germline lookup yields CDR1 KGHSH and CDR2 LQKENI. J gave up 5 bases and V 3 bases, and 10 bases lay outside the gene matches. CDR3: CASSPRGQVEDNEQFF. The DNA for the CDR3 is TGTGCCAGCTCACCGCGCGGACAGGTCGAGGACAATGAGCAGTTCTTC.